Listed below are T cell receptor beta chains from one sample, sequenced in a study of T cells in Graves' hyperthyroidism and ophthalmopathy. MiXCR, applied by TCRdb to the multiplex PCR reads, yields one record per CDR3 protein. The sample carries approximately 430,000 distinct CDR3 sequences, 15% to 17% recorded once. The sequencing sample was made of blood. Receptor source: a woman younger than 35 with Graves' hyperthyroidism. The CDR3 runs from the conserved cysteine through the conserved F or W. A D gene is named only where the DNA matches it firmly. Clone size appears in some rows only: once, few, many, or a class for an expanded clone.

cdr3_aa cdr3_nt j_call d_call v_call clone_size
CASSQPDRGQPQHF TGCGCCAGCAGCCAACCTGACAGGGGTCAGCCCCAGCATTTT TRBJ1-5 TRBD1 TRBV4-1 many
CASSLEGLAEETQYF TGTGCCAGCAGCTTAGAAGGGTTGGCGGAAGAGACCCAGTACTTC TRBJ2-5 . TRBV7-9 many
CASSPAEMGNTGELFF TGTGCCAGCTCACCAGCGGAGATGGGGAACACCGGGGAGCTGTTTTTT TRBJ2-2 . TRBV18 many
CATSDFSAGGEEQYF TGTGCCACCAGTGATTTCTCTGCGGGAGGGGAGGAGCAGTACTTC TRBJ2-7 TRBD2 TRBV24-1 many
CASRDGPGTTEAFF TGTGCCAGCAGGGATGGGCCGGGGACCACTGAAGCTTTCTTT TRBJ1-1 . TRBV6-2/TRBV6-3 .
CSASGRLEDQPQHF TGCAGTGCTAGTGGGCGGCTGGAGGATCAGCCCCAGCATTTT TRBJ1-5 . TRBV20-1 few
CSARTSGTPTLLWQFF TGCAGTGCCAGGACTAGCGGGACACCGACTCTCTTATGGCAGTTCTTC TRBJ2-1 TRBD2 TRBV20-1 many
CASRDREFGYTF TGTGCCAGCCGGGACAGGGAGTTTGGCTACACCTTC TRBJ1-2 TRBD1 TRBV2 .
CASSPSQGAAYEQYF TGTGCCAGCAGTCCTTCACAGGGGGCGGCCTACGAGCAGTACTTC TRBJ2-7 TRBD1 TRBV6-2/TRBV6-3 .
CASSTRSGQAYNEQFF TGTGCCAGCAGCACACGTTCCGGACAGGCCTACAATGAGCAGTTCTTC TRBJ2-1 TRBD1 TRBV7-9 many
CASSPNPGVNQPQHF TGTGCCAGTAGCCCCAACCCAGGGGTTAATCAGCCCCAGCATTTT TRBJ1-5 . TRBV19 few
CASRQEGGEQYF TGTGCCAGCAGACAAGAAGGGGGCGAGCAGTACTTC TRBJ2-7 . TRBV6-1 many
CASSPDRGLSNEQFF TGTGCCAGCTCACCAGACAGGGGGCTCAGCAATGAGCAGTTCTTC TRBJ2-1 TRBD1 TRBV18 many
CSARDPKRTEAFF TGCAGTGCTAGAGATCCCAAAAGGACTGAAGCTTTCTTT TRBJ1-1 . TRBV20-1 .
CASSKMKRGTEAFF TGTGCCAGCAGTAAGATGAAGAGGGGCACTGAAGCTTTCTTT TRBJ1-1 . TRBV6-1 .
CSAIATGGAATEAFF TGCAGTGCAATCGCCACAGGGGGCGCGGCCACTGAAGCTTTCTTT TRBJ1-1 TRBD1 TRBV20-1 .
CSAERGPSSTDTQYF TGCAGTGCTGAGCGGGGGCCGTCTAGCACAGATACGCAGTATTTT TRBJ2-3 TRBD2 TRBV20-1 many
CASSMDRGFNQPQHF TGTGCCAGTAGTATGGACAGGGGATTCAATCAGCCCCAGCATTTT TRBJ1-5 TRBD1 TRBV19 few
CASRAGGVQETQYF TGTGCCAGCCGGGCGGGGGGAGTACAAGAGACCCAGTACTTC TRBJ2-5 TRBD2 TRBV6-2/TRBV6-3 .
CASSLGGPDTQYF TGTGCCAGCAGTTTAGGGGGGCCAGATACGCAGTATTTT TRBJ2-3 . TRBV27 many
CATSSTNQPQHF TGTGCCACCAGCAGCACCAATCAGCCCCAGCATTTT TRBJ1-5 . TRBV15 many
CASGTPGKGLKTYEQYF TGTGCCAGCGGTACCCCTGGGAAGGGACTGAAAACCTACGAGCAGTACTTC TRBJ2-7 . TRBV2 many
CASSGRENQPQHF TGTGCCAGCAGTGGACGCGAGAATCAGCCCCAGCATTTT TRBJ1-5 . TRBV6-1 few
CASGERLITTGELFF TGTGCCAGCGGGGAGAGACTGATAACCACCGGGGAGCTGTTTTTT TRBJ2-2 . TRBV2 few
CASSYGAGEQYF TGTGCCAGCAGCTATGGGGCAGGTGAGCAGTACTTC TRBJ2-7 . TRBV7-6 few
CASSFLAGVTEQYF TGTGCCAGCAGTTTCCTAGCGGGAGTCACCGAGCAGTACTTC TRBJ2-7 TRBD2 TRBV6-2/TRBV6-3 many
CASRPGTSGAYEQYF TGTGCCAGTAGGCCCGGGACTAGCGGGGCCTACGAGCAGTACTTC TRBJ2-7 TRBD2 TRBV19 few
CASSLETGIAYEQYF TGTGCCAGCAGCCTAGAAACCGGGATAGCCTACGAGCAGTACTTC TRBJ2-7 . TRBV5-6 .
CASSADGDYGYTF TGTGCCAGCAGTGCGGACGGAGACTATGGCTACACCTTC TRBJ1-2 . TRBV12-3/TRBV12-4 many